This note documents a single TCR beta chain sequence. Its antigen is unknown. No quality values exist for individual bases; no much larger clone is one base distant. In the paper's terms, the time point label means: about 28 days (+/-7) after the second vaccine dose. AZD1222 recipients given second doses at about 4 weeks or at about 12 weeks were pooled, since spike-specific TCR depth and breadth were not found to differ between the two schedules. Vaccinee samples were obtained from the UK trials COV001 and COV002, which included a single-blind randomized controlled phase 2/3 trial of AZD1222 (ChAdOx1 nCoV-19) in healthy adults. Trial participant PBMC samples were collected at day 0 and day 28 after the second dose for TCRbeta chain sequencing. This sample was taken from a study of T cell responses to AZD1222 COVID-19 vaccine (dated by TCRdb to about 2021). Looking at the study overall: TCR sequencing was performed for more than 230 trial participants, of whom about 200 were given two doses of AZD1222 and about 25 were given two doses of MenACWY control vaccine. Trial participants were enrolled into age subgroups of 18-55, 56-69 and 70-plus years, which contained about 150, 28 and 57 TCR-sequenced participants, respectively. Points the paper makes about the study in general: In the small 56-69-year group, the increase in depth fell short of significance, most likely because of low power. After two AZD1222 doses, spike-specific TCR breadth and depth were significantly higher than at day 0 and than in MenACWY recipients. Only 5 to 7 AZD1222 recipients were SARS-CoV-2 seropositive at baseline, limiting conclusions about previously exposed vaccinees. Most participants were white British and females outnumbered males, and the authors suggested that clonal diversity may have been underestimated. Vaccine-associated CD4 TCRs spanned the whole spike protein, with dominant responses in regions 160-218 and 743-854. Because no day 14 peak-response samples were available, repertoires were characterized only after the peak T cell response. Reportedly, almost half of the unique spike-specific TCRs recognized epitopes lying outside the regions that are mutated in the B.1.351 and B.1.1.7 variants.

The CDR3 regions of human TCRbeta chains were analyzed by immunosequencing. In the authors' own workflow: Repertoire TCRs were matched against a reference library of SARS-CoV-2-specific TCRs generated with the MIRA antigen-specificity platform. Breadth was defined as the fraction of unique TCRs that were SARS-CoV-2-associated, and depth was defined as the fraction of total T cells that were SARS-CoV-2-associated. Using the MIRA data, each spike-specific TCR was mapped to the spike region that the TCR reacts to and placed in a CD4 or CD8 class. Log10-transformed breadth and depth values were compared by one-way ANOVA with Sidak's multiple comparisons tests. The clones in this table, taken by TCRdb from immuneACCESS, are in-frame only. Not every clone is retained; where verified, under half of the shortfall comes from an unresolved V gene, and the cause of the rest is unknown. For V, J and clone size, that table is used; D and trimming come from the DNA. Within this sample are roughly 60,000 clones, with around three quarters of them counted one time only. The top ten constitute about 3.5% of the sample.

Taken from cysteine to phenylalanine, the CDR3 has 14 residues. Only the CDR3 part of the read is kept: 42 bases, read in frame from the first base. Deletion took 4 bases off V and 3 bases off J, with a span of 12 bases between the germline ends. The germline V gene supplies CDR1 MDHEN and CDR2 SYDVKM. Recombination joined TRBV28 with TRBJ1-2; TRBD1 is a weak D gene call, 5 bases matching. The specimen comprised peripheral blood, sampled 28 days after the second AZD1222 dose. The origin of this receptor is an adult who received the AZD1222 COVID-19 vaccine. The nucleotide sequence is TGTGCCAGCAGTTCGGGGGTGGGGGACTATGGCTACACCTTC. The resulting protein is CASSSGVGDYGYTF.